This T cell receptor beta chain was sequenced during a study of T cell repertoires in cytomegalovirus infection. As for the study in general: Peptides in the study included HLA-C-restricted and HLA-B-restricted CMV epitopes. The public TCR beta signatures pointed to both CMV infection and matching HLA type.

Study findings and constraints: The response measured ex vivo was dominated by TCR beta clonotypes (HLA-C-restricted and CMV-specific). Cumulated frequencies of public TCR beta families served to identify carriers of CMV plus the relevant HLA.

About this clonotype itself: The antigen is unknown.

MiXCR was run by TCRdb on the reads, yielding one entry per CDR3 protein. The table shows some 590,000 distinct CDR3 sequences, with roughly 43% occurring only once. V gave up 0 bases and J gave up 1 base, with 22 bases separating them. The CDR3 runs 20 residues. The germline gives CDR1 SGHDN, CDR2 FVKESK. The sequences come from cultured PBMCs, collected from culture after CMV antigen stimulation. The sequence was obtained from a human donor in good health (CMV status not recorded). Some clones in this sample may be carry-over from other donors' samples. This chain uses TRBV14 with TRBJ1-5; D is undetermined. CDR3 sequence reads: CASSQENVLTGYRSNQPQHF. CDR3 bases: TGTGCCAGCAGCCAAGAGAATGTCTTAACGGGGTATAGGAGCAATCAGCCCCAGCATTTT.